This TCR beta chain was observed in a study of cytomegalovirus exposure and HLA in healthy donors. Study-level points and caveats: Reportedly, cytomegalovirus status was diagnosed with high sensitivity and specificity. A likely sequencing artifact accounted for one observed cluster of highly shared sequence variants. The study listed approximately 170 cytomegalovirus-associated TCR beta chains.

When sampled, the donors appeared nominally healthy, though they likely had unrecorded immune exposures. The CDR3 is made up of 14 amino acids. Trimming removed 3 bases from V and 6 bases from J; junction bases left unmatched: 2. CDR1 and CDR2 from the germline V gene are SEHNR and FQNEAQ (reference sequence). Turning to this clone: The antigen is not known.

The primer mix had 60 Vbeta and 13 Jbeta primers. Measured with immunoSEQ multiplex PCR; TCRdb has only the in-frame clones, and not every one. The sample has 100,000 or so clones; around four fifths are singletons. The sequencing input was PBMCs. The origin of this receptor is a middle-aged man in good health and CMV-seronegative. This chain uses TRBV7-9 with TRBJ1-5, with TRBD1 matching over 10 bases. CDR3 region: CASSFGTGAQPQHF. CDR3 coding DNA: TGTGCCAGCAGCTTCGGGACAGGGGCTCAGCCCCAGCATTTT.